One sample yielded the 22 T cell receptor beta chains listed below, sequenced in a study of OX40 agonist ivuxolimab in advanced cancers. The method was immunoSEQ multiplex PCR; TCRdb's version includes in-frame clones alone and lacks a portion of them. This table has tens of thousands of clones, roughly 91% appearing once. This specimen consisted of CD4+ or CD8+ T cells sorted from blood, obtained in a trial of the OX40 agonist ivuxolimab. These receptor sequences come from an adult with an advanced solid tumor such as melanoma, head and neck, liver or kidney cancer.

The chain joins TRBV2 to TRBJ2-2; D call uncertain. The CDR3 spans 15 residues. Looked up from germline, CDR1 is SNHLY and CDR2 is FYNNEI. Trimming took 6 bases from V and 6 from J, leaving 17 bases between them. CDR3 sequence reads: CASSRRPNGAGELFF. The CDR3 nucleotides read TGTGCCAGCAGCCGCCGGCCTAACGGCGCCGGGGAGCTGTTTTTT.

J is TRBJ1-2 and V is TRBV2; 7 bases fit TRBD1. This CDR3 has 12 residues. From germline, CDR1 is SNHLY and CDR2 FYNNEI. V lost 5 bases to trimming and J lost 4 bases; unmatched junction nucleotides: 1. The CDR3 sequence: CASSRDSYGYTF. Here the CDR3 DNA reads TGTGCCAGCAGTAGGGACAGCTATGGCTACACCTTC.

V gene TRBV9 combines with J gene TRBJ1-3; TRBD1 matches at 7 bases. The length of the CDR3 is 16 residues. The ends lost 4 bases at V and 1 base at J; junction bases unmatched: 8. Germline V gene data show CDR1 as SGDLS and CDR2 as YYNGEE. The CDR3 bases are TGTGCCAGCAGCCGACCTTCGACAGGGTCTGGAAACACCATATATTTT. It is translated as CASSRPSTGSGNTIYF. The full variable domain, its missing parts supplied by reference TRBV9 and TRBJ1-3, is DSGVTQTPKHLITATGQRVTLRCSPRSGDLSVYWYQQSLDQGLQFLIQYYNGEERAKGNILERFSAQQFPDLHSELNLSSLELGDSALYFCASSRPSTGSGNTIYFGEGSWLTVV.

On this clone itself: Other DNA sequences from this sample encode an identical CDR3 as well. V gene TRBV6-5 combines with J gene TRBJ2-7; the D is unclear. In germline, CDR1 is MNHEY, CDR2 SVGAGI. The CDR3 runs to 13 residues. Trimming removed 5 bases at V and 1 base at J, with 9 bases between. The DNA for the CDR3 is TGTGCCAGCAGTCCTGGACCTTCCTACGAGCAGTACTTC. Translated, it gives CASSPGPSYEQYF.

This chain connects TRBV11-2 to TRBJ2-7; 8 bases match TRBD2. The CDR3 covers 15 residues. Looked up from germline, CDR1 is SGHAT and CDR2 is FQNNGV. V trimming: 5 bases; J trimming: 3 bases; junction bases outside the gene matches: 9. The CDR3 bases are TGTGCCAGCAGCCCTGGGGGTAGCGGGGACTACGAGCAGTACTTC. It is translated as CASSPGGSGDYEQYF.

The CDR3, as DNA: TGCGCCAGCAGCTTCCTGCCCCGGGACCGAACTAGCACAGATACGCAGTATTTT. It codes for CASSFLPRDRTSTDTQYF. This rearrangement joins TRBV5-1 to TRBJ2-3; D is perhaps TRBD1 or TRBD2 (5 bases each). CDR3 length equals 18 residues. The germline gives CDR1 SGHRS, CDR2 YFSETQ. With 2 bases removed from V and 0 bases from J, the gap between germline ends came to 19 bases.

This chain links TRBV4-1 with TRBJ2-7; 7 bases line up with TRBD1. The CDR3 loop spans 16 amino acids. V trimming: 1 base; J trimming: 0 bases; junction bases outside the gene matches: 6. Germline CDR1 reads MGHRA; CDR2 reads YSYEKL. CDR3 bases: TGCGCCAGCAGCCAAGCTCCGGGACAGCCCTCCTACGAGCAGTACTTC. This encodes CASSQAPGQPSYEQYF.

This clone was detected only a few times. The V gene is TRBV7-8, the J gene TRBJ2-7, with 7 bases identical to TRBD2. CDR1 SGHVS and CDR2 FQNEAQ come from the germline V gene. CDR3 length equals 14 residues. Germline trimming cut 7 bases from V and 0 bases from J; bases unmatched to any gene: 6. As DNA, the CDR3 is TGTGCCAGCAACCAAGCGGGGAGCTCCTACGAGCAGTACTTC. Protein sequence: CASNQAGSSYEQYF.

The chain employs TRBV2 and TRBJ2-7, with 11 bases lining up with TRBD2. The V and J ends lost 6 bases and 2 bases, in that order; junction bases with no gene match: 3. This CDR3 comprises 14 residues. Germline CDR1 is SNHLY and CDR2 is FYNNEI. CDR3 region: CASRASGGPYEQYF. CDR3 in DNA: TGTGCCAGCAGGGCTAGCGGGGGGCCCTACGAGCAGTACTTC.

J is TRBJ2-3 and V is TRBV10-2, with D tentatively TRBD1 or TRBD2 (6 bases each). This CDR3 spans 16 amino acids. The germline V and J ends were trimmed by 4 bases and 0 bases, with 14 bases remaining between them. The germline gives CDR1 WSHSY, CDR2 SAAADI. CDR3 nucleotides: TGCGCCAGCAGTGGAGGGGGGACCGCTAGCACAGATACGCAGTATTTT. Translating it yields CASSGGGTASTDTQYF.

This chain connects TRBV6-1 to TRBJ1-6; D is undetermined. This CDR3 is built from 14 residues. Deletions cut 4 bases from V and 6 bases from J, with 10 bases between. Germline CDR1 reads MNHNS; CDR2 reads SASEGT. The DNA for the CDR3 is TGTGCCAGCAGTGTAGGCGGCTTTAATTCACCCCTCCACTTT. It yields the protein CASSVGGFNSPLHF.

V usage is TRBV11-2 and J usage is TRBJ2-5, with 9 bases aligning to TRBD1. Germline assignment: CDR1 SGHAT and CDR2 FQNNGV. The J segment lost 10 bases and the V segment lost 0 bases, leaving 6 bases of the junction unmatched. This CDR3 region has 14 residues. CDR3 sequence (DNA): TGTGCCAGCAGCTTAGATAGAGGGGACAGGGACCAGTACTTC. Its protein is CASSLDRGDRDQYF.

J is TRBJ1-1 and V is TRBV5-1; 7 bases are shared with TRBD1. The V segment lost 4 bases and the J segment 4 bases; nucleotides outside the gene matches: 16. Per the germline V gene, CDR1 is SGHRS and CDR2 is YFSETQ. This CDR3 has 17 residues. The CDR3 loop reads CASSPISRQGWATEAFF. DNA for the CDR3: TGCGCCAGCAGCCCCATAAGTCGACAGGGTTGGGCCACTGAAGCTTTCTTT.

The chain joins TRBV18 to TRBJ1-3; D is unresolved. CDR1 and CDR2 (germline): KGHSH, LQKENI. The CDR3 is made up of 13 amino acids. V dropped 5 bases and J dropped 1 base, with 6 bases sitting between them. In DNA form, the CDR3 reads TGTGCCAGCTCAGATGGGTCTGGAAACACCATATATTTT. Translated: CASSDGSGNTIYF.

The V gene is TRBV5-1, the J gene TRBJ2-3; TRBD1 aligns across 8 bases. Trimming at V came to 0 bases and at J to 8 bases, leaving 8 bases not matched to a gene. CDR3 size: 15 residues. Germline loops: CDR1 SGHRS, CDR2 YFSETQ. Here the CDR3 reads CASSLGSQGAGTQYF. CDR3 DNA sequence: TGCGCCAGCAGCTTGGGTAGCCAGGGGGCAGGTACGCAGTATTTT.

This rearrangement joins TRBV5-1 to TRBJ2-1; TRBD2 agrees at 14 bases. Germline V CDR1 and CDR2: SGHRS, YFSETQ. CDR3 length equals 15 residues. Losses at the gene ends were 4 bases for V and 9 bases for J; bases not matched to a gene: 6. CDR3 in amino acids: CASSRLAGGPTEQFF. The DNA of the CDR3 is TGCGCCAGCAGCAGACTAGCGGGGGGGCCGACTGAGCAGTTCTTC.

This chain connects TRBV27 to TRBJ2-5, with 7 bases fitting TRBD2. The germline V gene encodes CDR1 MNHEY and CDR2 SMNVEV (reference sequence). This CDR3 has 14 amino acids. V lost 5 bases and J lost 2; bases outside the gene matches: 5. Here the CDR3 DNA reads TGTGCCAGCAGTGGGGGGGGACTTCAAGAGACCCAGTACTTC. This encodes CASSGGGLQETQYF.

This clone has more than one count but fewer than ten. The rearrangement uses TRBV6-1 and TRBJ2-3; TRBD1 might be the D (5 bases). With 7 bases removed from V and 2 bases from J, the gap between germline ends came to 13 bases. Looked up from germline, CDR1 is MNHNS and CDR2 is SASEGT. CDR3 length: 14 amino acids. The CDR3 region has the DNA TGTGCCAGCAACAAGGGGTGGGACACAGATACGCAGTATTTT. As protein: CASNKGWDTDTQYF.

The rearrangement uses TRBV18 and TRBJ1-4; 9 positions agree with TRBD1. J was trimmed by 8 bases and V by 5 bases; bases with no gene match: 3. The CDR3 runs to 13 residues. The germline gives CDR1 KGHSH, CDR2 LQKENI. CDR3 residues: CASSTGQGEKLFF. DNA for the CDR3: TGTGCCAGCTCAACGGGACAGGGAGAAAAACTGTTTTTT.

This clone was found once. This chain connects TRBV19 to TRBJ2-1, with 8 bases fitting TRBD1. The V segment lost 6 bases and the J segment 7 bases; nucleotides outside the gene matches: 2. Germline loops: CDR1 LNHDA, CDR2 SQIVND (reference sequence). This CDR3 spans 12 amino acids. In nucleotides, the CDR3 is TGTGCCAGTAGGAGGACAGGGAATGAGCAGTTCTTC. Translating it yields CASRRTGNEQFF. The complete variable domain, with remaining parts taken from reference TRBV19 and TRBJ2-1, reads DGGITQSPKYLFRKEGQNVTLSCEQNLNHDAMYWYRQDPGQGLRLIYYSQIVNDFQKGDIAEGYSVSREKKESFPLTVTSAQKNPTAFYLCASRRTGNEQFFGPGTRLTVL.

CDR3: CAWSPKLRYGYTF. The DNA of the CDR3 is TGTGCCTGGAGCCCGAAACTCCGCTATGGCTACACCTTC. The gene calls are TRBV30 and TRBJ1-2; D is uncertain. Germline V gene sequence: CDR1 GTSNPN, CDR2 SVGIG (reference sequence). The CDR3 runs to 13 residues. Trimming pared 3 bases from V and 4 bases from J, leaving 12 bases between.

J is TRBJ1-1 and V is TRBV5-8; no clear D gene. V dropped 0 bases and J dropped 2 bases, with 8 bases sitting between them. Germline V lookup: CDR1 SGHTS, CDR2 YDEGEE. This CDR3 has 14 residues. The CDR3 sequence is CASSLGEGNTEAFF. The DNA of the CDR3 is TGTGCCAGCAGCTTGGGTGAGGGAAACACTGAAGCTTTCTTT.